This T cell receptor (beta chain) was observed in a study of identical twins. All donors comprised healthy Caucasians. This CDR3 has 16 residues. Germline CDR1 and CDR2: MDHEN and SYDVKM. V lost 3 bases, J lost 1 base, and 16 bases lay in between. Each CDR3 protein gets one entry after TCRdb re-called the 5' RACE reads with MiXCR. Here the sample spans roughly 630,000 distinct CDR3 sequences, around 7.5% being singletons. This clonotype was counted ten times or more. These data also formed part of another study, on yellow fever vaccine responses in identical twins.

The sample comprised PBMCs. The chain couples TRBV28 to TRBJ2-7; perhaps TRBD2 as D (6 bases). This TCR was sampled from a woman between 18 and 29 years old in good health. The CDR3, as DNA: TGTGCCAGCAGTTTCACCCCTCTAGCGCCTTCCTACGAGCAGTACTTC. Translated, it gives CASSFTPLAPSYEQYF.